This entry describes one TCR beta chain. This sample is part of a study of cytotoxic CD8 clonotypes in ibrutinib-treated CLL. Study in general: Partial responders around 24, complete 2; some twelve progressed and roughly 14 stayed in remission by median roughly 73 months.

PBMCs were cryopreserved, and roughly 2.1 micrograms of genomic DNA from them went into TCR beta libraries. The table came from immunoSEQ multiplex PCR; TCRdb's copy has only in-frame clones and leaves some out. The data hold approximately 350,000 clones, with about 64% observed a single time. CDR1 and CDR2 (germline): MDHEN, SYDVKM. The CDR3 runs to 12 residues. The germline V and J ends were trimmed by 6 bases and 7 bases, with 12 bases remaining between them. The clonotype comes from a human donor with chronic lymphocytic leukemia. The genes are TRBV28 and TRBJ1-1; D gene uncertain. The sample was PBMCs, taken after 36 months of ibrutinib treatment. CDR3 amino acids: CASSTPGIEAFF. CDR3 sequence (DNA): TGTGCCAGCAGCACCCCGGGAATTGAAGCTTTCTTT.